The rows below give T cell receptor beta chains drawn from one sample of a study of post-analysis software for immune sequencing data. Via MiXCR, TCRdb re-called the PCR reads, giving one row per CDR3 protein. The sample records some 190,000 distinct CDR3 sequences, 29% being singletons. Sequences were obtained from blood. Every receptor here comes from a girl aged 2-17 years with multiple sclerosis. CDR3s include the opening cysteine and the closing phenylalanine or tryptophan. The D gene is left open where the match is weak. Some rows mark clone size as missing; the rest say once, few, many or name a class of expanded clone.

j_gene,v_gene,d_gene,abundance,CDR3aa,CDR3nt
TRBJ1-2,TRBV27,TRBD1,few,CASRAGGARYGYTF,TGTGCCAGCAGAGCAGGGGGCGCTAGGTATGGCTACACCTTC
TRBJ2-4,TRBV20-1,TRBD2,few,CSAEASGTKNIQYF,TGCAGTGCAGAAGCTAGCGGGACCAAAAACATTCAGTACTTC
TRBJ2-5,TRBV15,.,many,CATSLLRRETQYF,TGTGCCACCAGCCTTCTGCGGAGGGAGACCCAGTACTTC
TRBJ2-7,TRBV5-1,TRBD1,few,CASSLDGQARSYEQYF,TGCGCCAGCAGCTTAGACGGACAGGCCCGCTCCTACGAGCAGTACTTC
TRBJ2-7,TRBV29-1,.,few,CSVAGRLGAYEQYF,TGCAGCGTTGCAGGCAGGTTGGGCGCCTACGAGCAGTACTTC
TRBJ2-5,TRBV5-1,.,many,CASSPGTWKETQYF,TGCGCCAGCAGCCCGGGGACCTGGAAAGAGACCCAGTACTTC
TRBJ1-2,TRBV12-3/TRBV12-4,.,many,CASSSDDSYGYTF,TGTGCCAGCAGTTCAGACGACAGCTATGGCTACACCTTC
TRBJ2-3,TRBV20-1,.,many,CSAGPQTDTQYF,TGCAGTGCGGGCCCCCAGACAGATACGCAGTATTTT
TRBJ2-1,TRBV5-4,.,.,CASSTSAGPDNEQFF,TGTGCCAGCAGCACTTCGGCGGGTCCGGACAATGAGCAGTTCTTC
TRBJ1-2,TRBV10-3,.,many,CAISDLITSQNYGYTF,TGTGCCATCAGCGACCTAATCACATCTCAAAACTATGGCTACACCTTC
TRBJ2-7,TRBV5-1,TRBD1,many,CASSNEDRSSYEQYF,TGCGCCAGCAGCAACGAGGACAGGAGCTCCTACGAGCAGTACTTC
TRBJ1-1,TRBV29-1,.,many,CSVVRGRRTEAFF,TGCAGCGTTGTACGGGGGAGAAGGACTGAAGCTTTCTTT
TRBJ2-1,TRBV29-1,.,few,CSVGDGYNEQFF,TGCAGCGTTGGAGACGGGTACAATGAGCAGTTCTTC
TRBJ2-7,TRBV6-1,.,many,CASSEGTGALSYEQYF,TGTGCCAGCAGTGAAGGTACCGGGGCACTCTCCTACGAGCAGTACTTC
TRBJ2-5,TRBV12-3/TRBV12-4,TRBD2,medium-sized,CASSRTSGEQETQYF,TGTGCCAGCAGTAGGACTAGCGGGGAACAAGAGACCCAGTACTTC